A single TCR beta chain is shown here with its context. Trimming stripped 5 bases from V and 5 bases from J, with 12 bases between. From germline, CDR1 is MNHEY and CDR2 SVGAGI. The CDR3 contains 13 residues. These data are taken from a study of beta chain features in type 1 diabetes. Overall study: Similarity in age, gender and cell yields was seen between patients and healthy donors.

Each donor gave one heparinised blood draw averaging around 120 mL. TCRB transcripts that were expressed got sequenced, as all of the isolated RNA had been reverse transcribed. The average output of naive, central memory and regulatory T cell samples was 3.6 million or so reads. Produced via immunoSEQ multiplex PCR; TCRdb's table is partial and in-frame only. In the table there are under 400,000 clones, around a fifth of which are singletons. The chain carries TRBV6-5 and TRBJ1-1; D gene ambiguous. This TCR was recovered from a woman aged 18 to 35 in good health. Material for sequencing was naive CD4+ T cells from blood. The DNA of the CDR3 is TGTGCCAGCAGTCCTAGGGAGAGGACTGAAGCTTTCTTT. Amino acids: CASSPRERTEAFF.